This passage covers 24 T cell receptor beta chains from one sample sequenced in a study of blood T cell repertoires in COVID-19. Using immunoSEQ multiplex PCR, the repertoire was profiled, and TCRdb retains in-frame clones only, with some absent. This repertoire shows fewer than 400,000 clones, roughly 90% found once; its top ten account for 2.5% to 3.5%. Sequencing used peripheral blood. The receptors come from a woman aged 25 to 39 with COVID-19, enrolled during active disease.

As DNA, the CDR3 is TGTGCCAGCAGTGCCCGGACAGGGAAGACCGGGGAGCTGTTTTTT. Translating gives CASSARTGKTGELFF. The rearrangement uses TRBV27 and TRBJ2-2, with 8 bases lining up with TRBD1. The CDR3 is 15 amino acids. CDR1 MNHEY and CDR2 SMNVEV come from the germline V gene (reference sequence). Unmatched junction bases numbered 7, after V lost 5 bases and J lost 5 bases.

The V gene is TRBV5-4, the J gene TRBJ2-5; weak D call: TRBD1 (6 bases). Germline values: CDR1 SGHNT, CDR2 YYREEE (reference sequence). Trimming took off 4 bases at V and 5 bases at J, with 18 bases between the two ends. This CDR3 comprises 15 residues. The CDR3 region is CASSTGTTSRETQYF. Here the CDR3 DNA reads TGTGCCAGCAGCACGGGGACAACCTCACGGGAGACCCAGTACTTC.

The chain carries TRBV6-6 and TRBJ1-2; no firm D call. CDR3 length: 14 residues. V shed 0 bases and J shed 1 base, with 6 bases lying between them. CDR1 and CDR2 (germline): MNHNY, SVGAGI (reference sequence). CDR3 sequence: CASSYSSGNYGYTF. The CDR3 region has the DNA TGTGCCAGCAGTTACTCGAGCGGTAACTATGGCTACACCTTC.

The CDR3, as DNA: TGTGCCTGGAGTGTAAGTGATCTAGCCCTCCACTTT. The encoded protein is CAWSVSDLALHF. The gene calls are TRBV30 and TRBJ1-6; D gene ambiguous. The CDR3 runs to 12 residues. V lost 0 bases and J lost 14, with 11 bases in between. CDR1 is GTSNPN and CDR2 is SVGIG in the germline V gene (reference sequence). The complete variable domain, with remaining parts taken from reference TRBV30 and TRBJ1-6, reads SQTIHQWPATLVQPVGSPLSLECTVEGTSNPNLYWYRQAAGRGLQLLFYSVGIGQISSEVPQNLSASRPQDRQFILSSKKLLLSDSGFYLCAWSVSDLALHFGNGTRLTVT.

V usage is TRBV6-5 and J usage is TRBJ2-1; no reliable D call. The CDR3 covers 13 residues. CDR1 is MNHEY and CDR2 is SVGAGI in the germline V gene. The ends were cut back, 5 bases at V and 7 bases at J, with 12 bases in the middle. The CDR3 DNA is TGTGCCAGCAGTCTACTTAGAGCTAATGAGCAGTTCTTC. Translating it yields CASSLLRANEQFF.

This clone has more than one count but fewer than ten. This chain links TRBV9 with TRBJ2-3, with D unresolved. CDR3 length: 15 residues. CDR1 is SGDLS, CDR2 YYNGEE, per germline. Trimming took off 0 bases at V and 0 bases at J, with 8 bases between the two ends. CDR3 amino acids: CASSVGVGSTDTQYF. DNA for the CDR3: TGTGCCAGCAGCGTAGGCGTCGGTAGCACAGATACGCAGTATTTT.

This clone was seen a handful of times. V usage is TRBV2 and J usage is TRBJ1-1, with 8 bases that match TRBD1. Germline V gene sequence: CDR1 SNHLY, CDR2 FYNNEI. The CDR3 is 13 residues long. The J segment lost 5 bases and the V segment lost 6 bases, leaving 5 bases of the junction unmatched. The CDR3 sequence: CASSADRETEAFF. CDR3 nucleotide sequence: TGTGCCAGCAGCGCGGACAGGGAAACTGAAGCTTTCTTT.

The rearrangement joins TRBV19 to TRBJ2-7, with 8 bases aligning to TRBD1. The CDR3 consists of 15 residues. Germline V gene data show CDR1 as LNHDA and CDR2 as SQIVND (reference sequence). With 5 bases clipped from V and 3 bases from J, the junction kept 9 bases outside the gene matches. The CDR3, as DNA: TGTGCCAGTAGTTTACAGGGGGATCGGTTCTACGAGCAGTACTTC. It translates to CASSLQGDRFYEQYF.

The V gene is TRBV10-1, the J gene TRBJ1-1; TRBD1 might be the D (6 bases). With 4 bases removed from V and 4 bases from J, the gap between germline ends came to 13 bases. Germline loops: CDR1 WNHNN, CDR2 SYGVQD (reference sequence). CDR3 length equals 14 residues. CDR3 amino acids: CASSVGAVGTEAFF. For the CDR3, the DNA is TGCGCCAGCAGTGTGGGGGCTGTAGGCACTGAAGCTTTCTTT.

CDR3 loop: CASSLATPYQLAGEYNEQFF. The CDR3 DNA is TGTGCCAGCAGCTTGGCCACGCCCTACCAACTAGCGGGAGAGTACAATGAGCAGTTCTTC. This chain links TRBV5-5 with TRBJ2-1; 11 bases are shared with TRBD2. This CDR3 is 20 amino acids long. V lost 0 bases, J lost 4 bases, and 15 bases stayed unmatched. The germline gives CDR1 SGHKS, CDR2 YYEKEE (reference sequence).

The rearrangement joins TRBV24-1 to TRBJ2-3; 10 nucleotides line up with TRBD2. Germline CDR1 is KGHDR and CDR2 is SFDVKD. V gave up 4 bases and J gave up 7 bases; unmatched junction bases: 10. The CDR3 totals 16 residues. The CDR3 DNA follows: TGTGCCACCAGTGACACTTCTAGCGGGAGCGCTTATACGCAGTATTTT. Translation gives CATSDTSSGSAYTQYF.

This clone was seen just once. The CDR3 coding sequence is TGTGCCAGCAGCTTAGCGTCGTCCGGGAGGGGTACCGGGGAGCTGTTTTTT. It codes for CASSLASSGRGTGELFF. The chain couples TRBV7-7 to TRBJ2-2, with TRBD2 matching 8 bases. The V gene end was trimmed by 0 bases and the J gene end by 5 bases; junction bases not matched to a gene: 8. Germline V gene sequence: CDR1 SSHAT, CDR2 FNYEAQ (reference sequence). The CDR3 is 17 residues long.

This rearrangement joins TRBV6-1 to TRBJ2-5, with TRBD2 matching over 7 bases. Germline values: CDR1 MNHNS, CDR2 SASEGT. This CDR3 has 15 residues. Germline trimming cut 0 bases from V and 3 bases from J; bases unmatched to any gene: 4. The CDR3 sequence: CASSEADSGEETQYF. The CDR3 nucleotides are TGTGCCAGCAGTGAAGCAGACAGCGGGGAAGAGACCCAGTACTTC.

The chain uses TRBV12-5 and TRBJ1-4; TRBD1 aligns across 10 bases. Germline V lookup: CDR1 LGHNT, CDR2 FRNRAP. Unmatched junction bases numbered 14, after V lost 0 bases and J lost 4 bases. CDR3 size: 20 residues. CDR3 nucleotide sequence: TGTGCTAGTGGTTTGGTACTCAGGGACAGGGGTGGGGAGGGTAATGAAAAACTGTTTTTT. Translating gives CASGLVLRDRGGEGNEKLFF.

CDR3 sequence (DNA): TGTGCCAGTAGTTGGTCGAACACCGGGGAGCTGTTTTTT. It specifies CASSWSNTGELFF. The rearrangement joins TRBV5-4 to TRBJ2-2; D unclear. The CDR3 contains 13 residues. Germline V CDR1 and CDR2: SGHNT, YYREEE (reference sequence). Trimming cost V 8 bases and J 0 bases, with 8 bases left between them.

The V call is TRBV5-1, the J call TRBJ2-3, with TRBD2 matching over 10 bases. Unmatched junction bases numbered 11, after V lost 0 bases and J lost 7 bases. CDR1 is SGHRS and CDR2 is YFSETQ in the germline V gene. This CDR3 has 17 amino acids. CDR3 sequence (DNA): TGCGCCAGCAGCTTGGCCGCGGCTAGCGGGAGCAGAAATACGCAGTATTTT. Translated, it gives CASSLAAASGSRNTQYF.

V and J are TRBV12-3 or TRBV12-4 and TRBJ2-1; D is unresolved. The CDR3 has 13 residues. Trimming took off 6 bases at V and 3 bases at J, with 9 bases between the two ends. CDR3 nucleotide sequence: TGTGCCAGCAGGCCGACTTACTACAATGAGCAGTTCTTC. It codes for CASRPTYYNEQFF.

This chain joins TRBV11-2 and TRBJ2-2; 9 bases map to TRBD1. The CDR3 contains 19 residues. From germline, CDR1 is SGHAT and CDR2 FQNNGV. The junction had 12 bases not matched to a gene; V was cut back by 4 bases and J by 0 bases. DNA for the CDR3: TGTGCCAGCAGCTCGAACAGGGGGCCAATCGCCCCGAACACCGGGGAGCTGTTTTTT. Its protein product is CASSSNRGPIAPNTGELFF.

The chain has TRBV6-1 and TRBJ2-2, with D perhaps TRBD2 (5 bases). Germline-derived CDR1 and CDR2 are MNHNS and SASEGT. The germline V and J ends were trimmed by 4 bases and 6 bases, with 18 bases remaining between them. The CDR3 length is 16 residues. The DNA of the CDR3 is TGTGCCAGCAGTGGGAGGTCTCCAGAGGTTCCCGGGGAGCTGTTTTTT. Translating gives CASSGRSPEVPGELFF.

This sequence joins TRBV7-9 and TRBJ2-1, with a tentative D call TRBD2 (5 bases). Per germline, CDR1 SEHNR and CDR2 FQNEAQ (reference sequence). The CDR3 runs to 17 residues. The V and J ends lost 3 bases and 3 bases respectively, with 18 bases between them. The CDR3 here is CASSFIFVAPNYNEQFF. In DNA form, the CDR3 reads TGTGCCAGCAGCTTTATCTTTGTAGCGCCAAACTACAATGAGCAGTTCTTC.

J is TRBJ2-7 and V is TRBV2; no clear D. The CDR3 has 14 amino acids. CDR1 is SNHLY and CDR2 is FYNNEI in the germline V gene. Deletions cut 1 base from V and 0 bases from J, with 7 bases between. CDR3 sequence (DNA): TGTGCCAGCAGTGAAGACCCTAGCTCCTACGAGCAGTACTTC. It is translated as CASSEDPSSYEQYF. Combining the CDR3 with reference TRBV2 and TRBJ2-7 gives the whole variable domain EPEVTQTPSHQVTQMGQEVILRCVPISNHLYFYWYRQILGQKVEFLVSFYNNEISEKSEIFDDQFSVERPDGSNFTLKIRSTKLEDSAMYFCASSEDPSSYEQYFGPGTRLTVT.

This clone was recorded only once. The genes are TRBV27 and TRBJ2-7; 7 bases line up with TRBD2. Germline-derived CDR1 and CDR2 are MNHEY and SMNVEV (reference sequence). CDR3 length equals 17 residues. V shed 0 bases, J shed 0 bases, and the junction held 8 bases outside the gene matches. CDR3 region: CASSLSNAGEISYEQYF. The CDR3 DNA follows: TGTGCCAGCAGTTTATCGAATGCGGGAGAGATCTCCTACGAGCAGTACTTC.

The rearrangement joins TRBV19 to TRBJ1-4, with TRBD1 matching over 9 bases. This CDR3 is built from 16 residues. The J segment lost 8 bases and the V segment lost 6 bases, leaving 13 bases of the junction unmatched. Per the germline V gene, CDR1 is LNHDA and CDR2 is SQIVND (reference sequence). Written as DNA, the CDR3 is TGTGCCAGTAGCATGCTCGACAGGGGGGCGGACGAAAAACTGTTTTTT. This sequence encodes CASSMLDRGADEKLFF.

The chain uses TRBV6-2 or TRBV6-3 and TRBJ2-7, with 9 bases that match TRBD1. This CDR3 is built from 15 residues. Germline-derived CDR1 and CDR2 are MNHEY and SVGEGT. V dropped 2 bases and J dropped 9; count of bases not matched to a gene: 11. CDR3 region: CASSYAGTGNDLQYF. DNA for the CDR3: TGTGCCAGCAGTTACGCCGGGACAGGGAACGATCTGCAGTACTTC.